Each of the 18 T cell receptor beta chains below was sequenced from the same sample in a study of cytomegalovirus exposure and HLA in healthy donors. Method: immunoSEQ multiplex PCR; TCRdb's copy keeps in-frame clones and lacks some. Here the sample spans roughly 150,000 clones, about nine tenths being singletons. Sequenced material: PBMCs. The receptors were sampled from a man aged 18 to 29 in good health and CMV-seropositive.

The chain couples TRBV5-1 to TRBJ1-5; 9 positions match TRBD1. Germline values: CDR1 SGHRS, CDR2 YFSETQ. With 3 bases clipped from V and 6 bases from J, the junction kept 7 bases outside the gene matches. This CDR3 is built from 15 residues. The CDR3 loop is CASSWGQGEGQPQHF. The CDR3, as DNA: TGCGCCAGCAGCTGGGGACAGGGAGAGGGTCAGCCCCAGCATTTT.

CDR3 sequence (DNA): TGTGCCACCTGGGGACTAGCGGGAGGTCTACGCAACGAGCAGTTCTTC. Translated: CATWGLAGGLRNEQFF. The rearrangement joins TRBV10-3 to TRBJ2-1; TRBD2 matches at 15 bases. The CDR3 covers 16 residues. After removal of 10 bases from V and 10 bases from J, the junction contained 14 bases not matched to a gene. Germline values: CDR1 ENHRY, CDR2 SYGVKD.

The chain links TRBV9 to TRBJ2-7; D is ambiguous. The CDR3 covers 12 residues. The V end lost 0 bases, the J end lost 7 bases, and 8 bases lay between the germline ends. CDR1 is SGDLS and CDR2 is YYNGEE in the germline V gene. For the CDR3, the DNA is TGTGCCAGCAGCGTAGTAGCTAAGGAGCAGTACTTC. Protein: CASSVVAKEQYF.

This clone was detected only a few times. The J gene is TRBJ1-2, the V gene TRBV6-5; TRBD1 matches 9 bases. Trimming cost V 6 bases and J 6 bases; bases outside gene matches: 5. CDR3 length: 13 amino acids. CDR1 and CDR2 from the germline V gene are MNHEY and SVGAGI. Here the CDR3 reads CASSQTGGHGYTF. In DNA form, the CDR3 reads TGTGCCAGCAGCCAGACAGGGGGACATGGCTACACCTTC.

The chain joins TRBV5-1 to TRBJ1-3; 9 bases match TRBD1. CDR3 length equals 15 residues. V dropped 4 bases and J dropped 2; count of bases not matched to a gene: 4. The germline CDR1 and CDR2 sequences are SGHRS and YFSETQ. DNA for the CDR3: TGCGCCAGCAGCATCGGGACAGGGACTGGAAACACCATATATTTT. Translating gives CASSIGTGTGNTIYF.

The rearrangement uses TRBV11-3 and TRBJ2-2; TRBD2 agrees at 8 bases. Germline loops: CDR1 SGHNT, CDR2 YENEEA. Losses at the gene ends were 6 bases for V and 6 bases for J; bases not matched to a gene: 9. The length of the CDR3 is 15 residues. The CDR3 region is CASRRGLDRAGELFF. The CDR3 nucleotides read TGTGCCAGCAGACGGGGACTAGATCGGGCCGGGGAGCTGTTTTTT.

This chain uses TRBV28 with TRBJ1-4; TRBD1 matches 10 bases. V dropped 5 bases and J dropped 7; count of bases not matched to a gene: 10. The CDR3 length is 16 residues. CDR1 is MDHEN and CDR2 is SYDVKM in the germline V gene. The CDR3 loop reads CASSLPPRTGGEKLFF. Written as DNA, the CDR3 is TGTGCCAGCAGTCTCCCGCCCAGGACAGGGGGTGAAAAACTGTTTTTT.

J is TRBJ2-7 and V is TRBV6-1; 11 bases are shared with TRBD2. The trim removed 6 bases at V and 6 bases at J, leaving 7 bases unmatched. CDR1 MNHNS and CDR2 SASEGT come from the germline V gene. The CDR3 has 14 amino acids. The CDR3 region is CASRILAGVGEQYF. Here the CDR3 DNA reads TGTGCCAGCAGAATACTAGCGGGAGTAGGCGAGCAGTACTTC.

This sequence joins TRBV28 and TRBJ1-2, with TRBD1 matching over 8 bases. Looked up from germline, CDR1 is MDHEN and CDR2 is SYDVKM. The V and J ends lost 4 bases and 5 bases, in that order; junction bases with no gene match: 18. The CDR3 covers 18 residues. The CDR3 is CASSSPISRQGPSYGYTF. Here the CDR3 DNA reads TGTGCCAGCAGTTCGCCAATCTCAAGACAGGGGCCCTCTTATGGCTACACCTTC.

V is TRBV7-8 and J is TRBJ2-4; 11 bases line up with TRBD1. V was pared by 5 bases and J by 8 bases, with 8 bases of the junction left unmatched. CDR1 and CDR2 from the germline V gene are SGHVS and FQNEAQ. The CDR3 extends over 15 amino acids. The CDR3 here is CASSRADRGLDIQYF. In DNA form, the CDR3 reads TGTGCCAGCAGCCGAGCGGACAGGGGGCTTGACATTCAGTACTTC.

The sample holds one count of this clone. The chain employs TRBV11-1 and TRBJ2-7; the match to TRBD2 covers 8 bases. V shed 5 bases and J 4 bases; nucleotides not matched to a gene: 7. CDR1 is SGHAT and CDR2 is FQDESV in the germline V gene (reference sequence). The CDR3 consists of 14 residues. For the CDR3, the DNA is TGTGCCAGCAGCCTCACTAGCGGAGAGTACGAGCAGTACTTC. This gives the protein CASSLTSGEYEQYF.

This clone was recorded only once. The J gene is TRBJ2-7, the V gene TRBV6-5, with a tentative D call TRBD1 (6 bases). Trimming took off 0 bases at V and 1 base at J, with 10 bases between the two ends. CDR1 is MNHEY, CDR2 SVGAGI, per germline. This CDR3 has 15 amino acids. CDR3 sequence reads: CASSYSAQGSYEQYF. The CDR3 coding sequence is TGTGCCAGCAGTTACTCTGCCCAGGGGTCCTACGAGCAGTACTTC.

The CDR3 nucleotides are TGTGCCAGCAGCCGGACAGGGTTGGCACACGAGCAGTACTTC. Its translation: CASSRTGLAHEQYF. V and J are TRBV28 and TRBJ2-7; 8 nucleotides line up with TRBD1. This CDR3 has 14 amino acids. J was trimmed by 5 bases and V by 6 bases; bases with no gene match: 9. CDR1 is MDHEN, CDR2 SYDVKM, per germline.

This clone occurred many times. The V and J genes are TRBV7-9 and TRBJ1-2; possibly TRBD1 for D (6 bases). V lost 4 bases and J 4 bases, leaving 10 bases between the germline ends. The CDR3 sequence is 13 residues long. Germline V gives CDR1 SEHNR, CDR2 FQNEAQ (reference sequence). This CDR3 reads CASSYTGTYGYTF. The DNA for the CDR3 is TGTGCCAGCAGCTACACAGGGACCTATGGCTACACCTTC.

The rearrangement joins TRBV4-1 to TRBJ2-7; D may be TRBD2 (6 bases). The CDR3 spans 16 residues. V dropped 0 bases and J dropped 0 bases, with 12 bases sitting between them. Germline V gives CDR1 MGHRA, CDR2 YSYEKL. CDR3 bases: TGCGCCAGCAGCCAAGATTTTGCGGGATCCTCCTACGAGCAGTACTTC. It is translated as CASSQDFAGSSYEQYF.

The chain is built from TRBV5-1 and TRBJ2-7; 7 bases fit TRBD1. Trimming removed 6 bases from V and 0 bases from J; junction bases left unmatched: 9. Germline-derived CDR1 and CDR2 are SGHRS and YFSETQ. This CDR3 comprises 15 residues. CDR3 amino acids: CASTTTGRSSYEQYF. The CDR3 coding sequence is TGCGCCAGCACCACGACAGGGAGAAGCTCCTACGAGCAGTACTTC. The variable domain in full, with the rest retrieved from reference TRBV5-1 and TRBJ2-7, is KAGVTQTPRYLIKTRGQQVTLSCSPISGHRSVSWYQQTPGQGLQFLFEYFSETQRNKGNFPGRFSGRQFSNSRSEMNVSTLELGDSALYLCASTTTGRSSYEQYFGPGTRLTVT.

This clone occurred once. This chain connects TRBV2 to TRBJ1-2; 8 nucleotides line up with TRBD1. CDR1 is SNHLY, CDR2 FYNNEI, per germline. The CDR3 runs 18 residues. The J segment lost 1 base and the V segment lost 6 bases, leaving 16 bases of the junction unmatched. Here the CDR3 DNA reads TGTGCCAGCAGGACTGGGGGGAGGACAGGGCGTTATAACTATGGCTACACCTTC. Residues: CASRTGGRTGRYNYGYTF. Combining the CDR3 with reference TRBV2 and TRBJ1-2 gives the whole variable domain EPEVTQTPSHQVTQMGQEVILRCVPISNHLYFYWYRQILGQKVEFLVSFYNNEISEKSEIFDDQFSVERPDGSNFTLKIRSTKLEDSAMYFCASRTGGRTGRYNYGYTFGSGTRLTVV.

A word on this clone: The junction differs from germline at one of its ends, possibly a read error. This sequence joins TRBV15 and TRBJ1-1; D unclear. CDR1 is LNHNV, CDR2 YYDKDF, per germline (reference sequence). The CDR3 is 14 residues long. The CDR3: CAISRDRRGTEAFF. CDR3 bases: TGTGCCATCAGCAGAGATCGGCGGGGCACTGAAGCTTTCTTT. The complete variable domain, with remaining parts taken from reference TRBV15 and TRBJ1-1, reads DAMVIQNPRYQVTQFGKPVTLSCSQTLNHNVMYWYQQKSSQAPKLLFHYYDKDFNNEADTPDNFQSRRPNTSFCFLDIRSPGLGDTAMYLCAISRDRRGTEAFFGQGTRLTVV.